The sequence of this TCR beta chain was determined in a study of blood T cell repertoires in COVID-19. Individuals drawn from 24 US areas were about 18 to 95 years old. Cohort assignment relied on participant-reported clinical history. The germline CDR1 and CDR2 sequences are MGHRA and YSYEKL. Unmatched junction bases numbered 6, after V lost 4 bases and J lost 0 bases. CDR3 size: 15 residues. Original processing methods: Amplified reference gene primers provided the basis for estimating nucleated cell counts. Libraries were prepared by immunoSEQ multiplex PCR; TCRdb keeps only in-frame clonotypes and omits some of them. Clonal size and the V and J genes are those of that table, whereas D and trimming came from the DNA. The sample includes about 320,000 clones, roughly 90% of them seen just once.

The sample was PBMCs or T cells enriched from blood (not recorded which). The source of this sequence is a woman aged 25 to 45 who had been exposed to COVID-19. The chain links TRBV4-1 to TRBJ2-7; 7 positions agree with TRBD1. CDR3 DNA sequence: TGCGCCAGCAGCCCCGACAGGGCATTCTCCTACGAGCAGTACTTC. Translating gives CASSPDRAFSYEQYF.